This T cell receptor (beta chain) was identified in a study of cytomegalovirus exposure and HLA in healthy donors. PCR involved 60 Vbeta and 13 Jbeta primers. Using immunoSEQ multiplex PCR, the repertoire was profiled, and TCRdb retains in-frame clones only, with some absent. Of 200,000 to 300,000 clones listed, about 88% were seen once; the top ten hold roughly 0.24%. This clone was recorded only once. The sequence was collected from a girl aged 2-10 years in good health and CMV-seronegative. Sequences were obtained from PBMCs.

The CDR3 spells CASSYRLQGGELFF. The CDR3 DNA sequence: TGTGCCAGCAGTTACAGGCTACAGGGCGGGGAGCTGTTTTTT. The chain joins TRBV2 to TRBJ2-2, with D tentatively TRBD1 (6 bases). CDR3 length equals 14 residues. Germline CDR1 SNHLY, CDR2 FYNNEI. The V end was cut by 5 bases, the J end by 7 bases, with 14 bases between.